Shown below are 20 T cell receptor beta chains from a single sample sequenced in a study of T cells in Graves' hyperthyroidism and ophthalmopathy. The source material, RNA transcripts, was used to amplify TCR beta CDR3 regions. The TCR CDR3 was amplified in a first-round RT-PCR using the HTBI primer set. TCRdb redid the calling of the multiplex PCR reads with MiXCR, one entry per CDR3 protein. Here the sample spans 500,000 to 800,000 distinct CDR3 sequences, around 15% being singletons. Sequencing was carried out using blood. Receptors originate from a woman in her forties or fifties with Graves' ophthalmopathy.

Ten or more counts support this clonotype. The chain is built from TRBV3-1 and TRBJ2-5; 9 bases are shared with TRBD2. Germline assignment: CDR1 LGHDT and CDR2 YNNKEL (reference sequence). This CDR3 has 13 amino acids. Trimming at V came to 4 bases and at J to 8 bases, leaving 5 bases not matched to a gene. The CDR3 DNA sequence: TGTGCCAGCAGCCCACTTAGCGGGAGAACCCAGTACTTC. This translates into CASSPLSGRTQYF.

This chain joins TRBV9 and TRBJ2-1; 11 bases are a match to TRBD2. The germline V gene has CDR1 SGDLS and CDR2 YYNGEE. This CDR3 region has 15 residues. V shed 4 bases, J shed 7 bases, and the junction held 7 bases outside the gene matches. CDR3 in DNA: TGTGCCAGCAGCAAGACTAGCGGGATTAGGAATGAGCAGTTCTTC. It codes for CASSKTSGIRNEQFF. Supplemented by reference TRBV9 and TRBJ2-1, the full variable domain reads DSGVTQTPKHLITATGQRVTLRCSPRSGDLSVYWYQQSLDQGLQFLIQYYNGEERAKGNILERFSAQQFPDLHSELNLSSLELGDSALYFCASSKTSGIRNEQFFGPGTRLTVL.

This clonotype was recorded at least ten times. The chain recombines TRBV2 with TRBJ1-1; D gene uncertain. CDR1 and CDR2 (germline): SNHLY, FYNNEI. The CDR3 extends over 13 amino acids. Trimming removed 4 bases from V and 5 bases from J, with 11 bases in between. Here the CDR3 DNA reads TGTGCCAGCAGTGGTCTGGGAGGTACTGAAGCTTTCTTT. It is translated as CASSGLGGTEAFF.

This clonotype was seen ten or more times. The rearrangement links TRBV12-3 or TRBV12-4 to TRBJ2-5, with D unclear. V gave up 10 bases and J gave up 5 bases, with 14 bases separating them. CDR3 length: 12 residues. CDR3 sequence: CATGRTPETQYF. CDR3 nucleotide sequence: TGTGCCACCGGACGGACCCCCGAGACCCAGTACTTC.

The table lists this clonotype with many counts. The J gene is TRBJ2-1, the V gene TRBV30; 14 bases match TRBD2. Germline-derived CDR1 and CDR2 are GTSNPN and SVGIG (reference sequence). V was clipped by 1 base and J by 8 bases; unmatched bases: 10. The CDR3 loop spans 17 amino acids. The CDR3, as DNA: TGTGCCTGGAGTGCTTTAACGACTAGCGGGAGGGTTGATGAGCAGTTCTTC. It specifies CAWSALTTSGRVDEQFF.

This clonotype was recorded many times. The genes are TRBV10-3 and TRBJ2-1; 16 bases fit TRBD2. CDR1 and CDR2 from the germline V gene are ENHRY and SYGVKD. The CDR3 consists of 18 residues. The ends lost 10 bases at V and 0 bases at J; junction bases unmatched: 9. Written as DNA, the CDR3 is TGTGCCACTGAGGGACTAGCGGGAGGGGTGAGCTCCTACAATGAGCAGTTCTTC. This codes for CATEGLAGGVSSYNEQFF.

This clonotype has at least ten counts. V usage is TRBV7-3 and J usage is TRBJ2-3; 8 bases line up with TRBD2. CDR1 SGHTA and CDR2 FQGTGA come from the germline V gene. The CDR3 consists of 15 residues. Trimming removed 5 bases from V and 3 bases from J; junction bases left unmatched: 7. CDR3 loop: CASSPSGSHTDTQYF. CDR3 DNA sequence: TGTGCCAGCAGCCCGAGCGGGAGTCATACAGATACGCAGTATTTT.

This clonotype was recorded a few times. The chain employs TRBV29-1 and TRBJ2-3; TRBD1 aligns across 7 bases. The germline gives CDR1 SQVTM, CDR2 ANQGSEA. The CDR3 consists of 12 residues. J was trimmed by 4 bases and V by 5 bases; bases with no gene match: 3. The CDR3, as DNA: TGCAGCGTTAGACAGGGTCCAGATACGCAGTATTTT. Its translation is CSVRQGPDTQYF.

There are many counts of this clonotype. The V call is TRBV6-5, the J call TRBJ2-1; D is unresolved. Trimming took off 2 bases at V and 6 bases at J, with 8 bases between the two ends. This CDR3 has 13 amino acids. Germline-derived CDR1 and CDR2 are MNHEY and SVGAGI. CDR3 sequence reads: CASSYAGSNEQFF. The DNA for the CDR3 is TGTGCCAGCAGTTACGCCGGATCCAATGAGCAGTTCTTC.

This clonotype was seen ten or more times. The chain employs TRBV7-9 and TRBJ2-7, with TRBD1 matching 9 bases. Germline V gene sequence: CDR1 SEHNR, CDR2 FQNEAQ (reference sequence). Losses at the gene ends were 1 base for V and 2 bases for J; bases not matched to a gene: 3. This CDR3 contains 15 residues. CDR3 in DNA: TGTGCCAGCAGCTTAGTTGGACAGGGGACCTACGAGCAGTACTTC. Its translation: CASSLVGQGTYEQYF.

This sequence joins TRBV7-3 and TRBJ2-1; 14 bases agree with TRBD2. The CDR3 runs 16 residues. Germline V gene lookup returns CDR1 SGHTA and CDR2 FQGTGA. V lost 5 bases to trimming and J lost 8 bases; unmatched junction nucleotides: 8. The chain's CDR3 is CASSQGLAGGRHEQFF. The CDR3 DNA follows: TGTGCCAGCAGCCAAGGACTAGCGGGGGGTAGGCATGAGCAGTTCTTC.

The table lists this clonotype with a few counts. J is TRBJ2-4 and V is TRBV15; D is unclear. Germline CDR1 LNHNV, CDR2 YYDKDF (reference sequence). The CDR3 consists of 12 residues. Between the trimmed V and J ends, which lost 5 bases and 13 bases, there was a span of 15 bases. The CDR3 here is CATSAETRLQYF. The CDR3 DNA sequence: TGTGCCACCAGCGCGGAAACACGGTTACAGTACTTC.

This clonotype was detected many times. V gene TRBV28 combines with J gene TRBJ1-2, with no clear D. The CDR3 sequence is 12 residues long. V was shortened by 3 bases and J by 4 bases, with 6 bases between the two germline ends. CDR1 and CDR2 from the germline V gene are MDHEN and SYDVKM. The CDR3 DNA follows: TGTGCCAGCAGTTTGTCCCTCTATGGCTACACCTTC. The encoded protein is CASSLSLYGYTF.

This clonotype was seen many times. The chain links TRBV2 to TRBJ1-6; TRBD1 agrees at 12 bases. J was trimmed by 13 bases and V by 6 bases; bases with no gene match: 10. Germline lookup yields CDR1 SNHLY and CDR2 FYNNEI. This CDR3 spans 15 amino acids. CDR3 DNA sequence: TGTGCCAGCAGCCTGGGACAGGGGGCAGAGAGGCCCCTCCACTTT. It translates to CASSLGQGAERPLHF.

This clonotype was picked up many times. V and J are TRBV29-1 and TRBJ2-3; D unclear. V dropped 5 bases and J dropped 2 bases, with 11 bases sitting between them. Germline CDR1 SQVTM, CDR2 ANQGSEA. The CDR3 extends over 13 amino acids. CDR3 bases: TGCAGCGTTTCCCTGCGCGACACAGATACGCAGTATTTT. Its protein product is CSVSLRDTDTQYF.

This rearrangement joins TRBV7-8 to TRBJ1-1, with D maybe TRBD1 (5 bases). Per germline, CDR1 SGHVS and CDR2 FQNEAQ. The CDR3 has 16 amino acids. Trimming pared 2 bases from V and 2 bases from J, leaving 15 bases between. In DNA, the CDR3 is TGTGCCAGCAGCTTACCGGGACCTCCTACTAACACTGAAGCTTTCTTT. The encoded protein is CASSLPGPPTNTEAFF. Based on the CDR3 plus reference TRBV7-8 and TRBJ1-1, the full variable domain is GAGVSQSPRYKVAKRGQDVALRCDPISGHVSLFWYQQALGQGPEFLTYFQNEAQLDKSGLPSDRFFAERPEGSVSTLKIQRTQQEDSAVYLCASSLPGPPTNTEAFFGQGTRLTVV.

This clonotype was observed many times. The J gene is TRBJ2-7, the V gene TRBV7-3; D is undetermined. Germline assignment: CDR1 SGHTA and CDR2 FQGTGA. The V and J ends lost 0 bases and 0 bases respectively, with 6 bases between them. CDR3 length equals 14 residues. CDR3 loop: CASSLTVNSYEQYF. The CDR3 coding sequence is TGTGCCAGCAGCTTAACGGTTAACTCCTACGAGCAGTACTTC.

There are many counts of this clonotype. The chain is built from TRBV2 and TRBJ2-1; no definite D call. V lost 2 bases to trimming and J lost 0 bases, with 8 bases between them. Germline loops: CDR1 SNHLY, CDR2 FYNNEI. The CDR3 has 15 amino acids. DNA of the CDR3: TGTGCCAGCAGTGAAAGACCGGACTCCTACAATGAGCAGTTCTTC. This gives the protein CASSERPDSYNEQFF.

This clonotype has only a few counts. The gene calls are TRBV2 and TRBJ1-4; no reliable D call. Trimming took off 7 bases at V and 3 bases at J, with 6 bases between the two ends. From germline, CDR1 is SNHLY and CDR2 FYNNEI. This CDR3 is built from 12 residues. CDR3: CASTVSNEKLFF. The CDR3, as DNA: TGTGCCAGCACGGTTTCTAATGAAAAACTGTTTTTT.

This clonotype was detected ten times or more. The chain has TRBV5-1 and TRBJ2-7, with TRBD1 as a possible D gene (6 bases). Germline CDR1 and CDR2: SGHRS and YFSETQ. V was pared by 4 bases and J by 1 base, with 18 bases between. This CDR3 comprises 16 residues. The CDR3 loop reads CASSPGSGQTSYEQYF. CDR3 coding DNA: TGCGCCAGCAGCCCAGGATCAGGACAGACTTCCTACGAGCAGTACTTC.